Following are 23 T cell receptor beta chains from one sample sequenced in a study of T cells after yellow fever vaccination (dated by TCRdb to between 2018 and 2021). The sample's treatment or condition label, decoded: live attenuated yellow fever vaccine strain. Library method: 5' RACE. The sequencer was an Illumina HiSeq 2500. The public reads were reprocessed in TCRdb via fastp at Q25 and MiXCR, keeping in-frame beta chains. CDR3 protein sequences are deduplicated, and each keeps its most common genes and DNA. The sample records roughly 340,000 distinct CDR3 sequences, 8% to 10% of which are singletons. The ten most abundant clones make up roughly 18% of the sample. The specimen comprised PBMCs, sampled on the day of the first yellow fever vaccination. These receptor sequences come from a man between 18 and 29 years old who received the YFV17D yellow fever vaccine.

This clonotype was seen only a few times. V and J are TRBV12-3 or TRBV12-4 and TRBJ2-2; TRBD1 agrees at 8 bases. The CDR3 extends over 15 amino acids. Losses at the gene ends were 2 bases for V and 5 bases for J; bases not matched to a gene: 4. The CDR3 reads CASSLLGQVTGELFF. CDR3 nucleotide sequence: TGTGCCAGCAGTTTACTGGGACAGGTGACCGGGGAGCTGTTTTTT.

This clonotype was picked up a small number of times. The rearrangement links TRBV24-1 to TRBJ2-2; 7 bases line up with TRBD1. The CDR3 runs 14 residues. Per the germline V gene, CDR1 is KGHDR and CDR2 is SFDVKD. Trimming removed 6 bases from V and 3 bases from J; junction bases left unmatched: 3. The DNA for the CDR3 is TGTGCCACCAGTCCAACAGGGGACACCGGGGAGCTGTTTTTT. It encodes CATSPTGDTGELFF.

A few counts support this clonotype. V and J are TRBV7-2 and TRBJ2-5, with 9 nucleotides matching TRBD1. Germline V CDR1 and CDR2: SGHTA, FQGNSA. V was clipped by 5 bases and J by 5 bases; unmatched bases: 6. The CDR3 consists of 14 residues. The CDR3 DNA reads as TGTGCCAGCAGCCGCCGTGGGACAGGGGAGACCCAGTACTTC. It encodes CASSRRGTGETQYF. Full variable domain (rest looked up from reference TRBV7-2 and TRBJ2-5): GAGVSQSPSNKVTEKGKDVELRCDPISGHTALYWYRQSLGQGLEFLIYFQGNSAPDKSGLPSDRFSAERTGGSVSTLTIQRTQQEDSAVYLCASSRRGTGETQYFGPGTRLLVL.

This clonotype came up a few times. This chain links TRBV27 with TRBJ2-7, with TRBD2 identical over 7 bases. Germline assignment: CDR1 MNHEY and CDR2 SMNVEV (reference sequence). This CDR3 comprises 12 residues. Losses at the gene ends were 9 bases for V and 4 bases for J; bases not matched to a gene: 6. The chain's CDR3 is CASPRGGYEQYV. The CDR3 DNA sequence: TGTGCCAGTCCCCGCGGGGGTTACGAGCAGTACGTC.

In its sample, this clonotype was seen many times. The chain carries TRBV5-4 and TRBJ2-5, with a weak D call TRBD2 (7 bases). This CDR3 spans 15 amino acids. V lost 4 bases to trimming and J lost 2 bases, with 15 bases between them. Germline loops: CDR1 SGHNT, CDR2 YYREEE (reference sequence). This CDR3 reads CASSLQGLTQETQYF. In DNA form, the CDR3 reads TGTGCCAGCAGCCTACAGGGACTAACGCAAGAGACCCAGTACTTC.

The rearrangement links TRBV24-1 to TRBJ2-6; 7 bases match TRBD1. After removal of 3 bases from V and 2 bases from J, the junction contained 9 bases not matched to a gene. The germline V gene encodes CDR1 KGHDR and CDR2 SFDVKD. This CDR3 spans 18 amino acids. CDR3 region: CATSDPTGVHPGANVLTF. In nucleotides, the CDR3 is TGTGCCACCAGTGATCCTACAGGGGTTCACCCTGGGGCCAACGTCCTGACTTTC.

This clonotype has a handful of counts. The chain links TRBV3-1 to TRBJ2-2; 11 nucleotides align to TRBD1. The CDR3 extends over 16 amino acids. Per germline, CDR1 LGHDT and CDR2 YNNKEL (reference sequence). With 3 bases clipped from V and 7 bases from J, the junction kept 7 bases outside the gene matches. The CDR3 reads CASSHSGQGAGGELFF. The CDR3 DNA follows: TGTGCCAGCAGCCATTCAGGACAGGGGGCCGGCGGGGAGCTGTTTTTT.

This clonotype has more than one count but fewer than ten. The V and J genes are TRBV9 and TRBJ2-2; weak D call: TRBD2 (5 bases). The length of the CDR3 is 16 residues. Trimming stripped 4 bases from V and 7 bases from J, with 20 bases between. Germline V lookup: CDR1 SGDLS, CDR2 YYNGEE. CDR3 DNA sequence: TGTGCCAGCAGCCCCTCCGAGGGAAGCGCCAGCGGGGAGCTGTTTTTT. The encoded protein is CASSPSEGSASGELFF.

This chain links TRBV5-5 with TRBJ2-2; no clear D gene. Germline loops: CDR1 SGHKS, CDR2 YYEKEE (reference sequence). This CDR3 is 15 amino acids long. V gave up 4 bases and J gave up 5 bases, with 15 bases separating them. In DNA, the CDR3 is TGTGCCAGCAGCCCGTCGAGTTTTATGACCGGGGAGCTGTTTTTT. This codes for CASSPSSFMTGELFF.

The CDR3 reads CASSPHQTGLQETQYF. The CDR3 DNA reads TGTGCCAGCAGCCCACACCAGACAGGGCTCCAAGAGACCCAGTACTTC. This sequence joins TRBV7-2 and TRBJ2-5, with 7 positions matching TRBD1. CDR1 SGHTA and CDR2 FQGNSA come from the germline V gene. Trimming cost V 5 bases and J 1 base; bases outside gene matches: 10. This CDR3 contains 16 residues. Full variable domain (missing parts from reference TRBV7-2 and TRBJ2-5): GAGVSQSPSNKVTEKGKDVELRCDPISGHTALYWYRQSLGQGLEFLIYFQGNSAPDKSGLPSDRFSAERTGGSVSTLTIQRTQQEDSAVYLCASSPHQTGLQETQYFGPGTRLLVL.

The gene calls are TRBV2 and TRBJ2-2; no clear D gene. CDR3 length: 15 residues. Germline assignment: CDR1 SNHLY and CDR2 FYNNEI. V was shortened by 3 bases and J by 0 bases, with 8 bases between the two germline ends. CDR3 sequence (DNA): TGTGCCAGCAGTGATCTTCTACCGAACACCGGGGAGCTGTTTTTT. The encoded protein is CASSDLLPNTGELFF.

The chain recombines TRBV12-3 or TRBV12-4 with TRBJ2-1, with no clear D. V lost 9 bases and J lost 0, with 12 bases in between. The CDR3 spans 14 residues. For the CDR3, the DNA is TGTGCCAGTCCTTCCCCTAGCTCCTACAATGAGCAGTTCTTC. It encodes CASPSPSSYNEQFF.

A few counts support this clonotype. The chain joins TRBV7-2 to TRBJ2-1; weak D call: TRBD2 (6 bases). CDR3 length: 15 amino acids. Germline CDR1 and CDR2: SGHTA and FQGNSA. Trimming stripped 8 bases from V and 9 bases from J, with 23 bases between. CDR3 bases: TGTGCCAGCTCCCTGGGGTTCGGGGGTGGTGTTGAGCAGTTCTTC. This encodes CASSLGFGGGVEQFF. Filled out from reference TRBV7-2 and TRBJ2-1, the complete variable domain reads GAGVSQSPSNKVTEKGKDVELRCDPISGHTALYWYRQSLGQGLEFLIYFQGNSAPDKSGLPSDRFSAERTGGSVSTLTIQRTQQEDSAVYLCASSLGFGGGVEQFFGPGTRLTVL.

The table lists this clonotype with a few counts. The genes are TRBV4-1 and TRBJ1-3; D is uncertain. This CDR3 comprises 15 residues. Germline V gene data show CDR1 as MGHRA and CDR2 as YSYEKL. V dropped 2 bases and J dropped 5 bases, with 13 bases sitting between them. DNA for the CDR3: TGCGCCAGCAGCCAACAACAAACGTCTCGAAACACCATATATTTT. Its protein is CASSQQQTSRNTIYF.

This clonotype has a handful of counts. CDR3 nucleotide sequence: TGTGCCAGCAGCCCCTCCCAGGGGGCATTCTACGAGCAGTACGTC. Encoded protein: CASSPSQGAFYEQYV. The chain couples TRBV6-1 to TRBJ2-7; 8 positions agree with TRBD1. CDR3 size: 15 residues. Trimming took 6 bases from V and 3 from J; bases not matched to a gene: 10. Germline CDR1 reads MNHNS; CDR2 reads SASEGT.

This clonotype was seen only a few times. V usage is TRBV20-1 and J usage is TRBJ1-1; D is perhaps TRBD1 (5 bases). V was pared by 0 bases and J by 0 bases, with 20 bases between. CDR1 and CDR2 from the germline V gene are DFQATT and SNEGSKA (reference sequence). The CDR3 has 18 amino acids. The chain's CDR3 is CSARDIAGMGLMNTEAFF. As DNA, the CDR3 is TGCAGTGCTAGAGATATTGCAGGGATGGGACTAATGAACACTGAAGCTTTCTTT.

This clonotype was found a few times. The chain is built from TRBV5-1 and TRBJ2-2, with D uncertain. CDR1 is SGHRS, CDR2 YFSETQ, per germline. The CDR3 runs 13 residues. Deletions cut 1 base from V and 3 bases from J, with 4 bases between. The CDR3 coding sequence is TGCGCCAGCAGCTTGTTTGACACCGGGGAGCTGTTTTTT. Translating gives CASSLFDTGELFF.

Notes on this clonotype: Given a much more abundant clone one base away, this may be a read error. The V call is TRBV11-1, the J call TRBJ1-5; TRBD1 aligns across 9 bases. V was pared by 5 bases and J by 2 bases, with 19 bases of the junction left unmatched. The CDR3 contains 20 residues. The V gene's germline CDR1 is SGHAT and CDR2 FQDESV (reference sequence). CDR3 in amino acids: CASSVLGWGVQGAGNQPQHF. The CDR3 coding sequence is TGTGCCAGCAGCGTTCTTGGTTGGGGTGTACAGGGGGCAGGCAATCAGCCCCAGCATTTT.

This clonotype appeared a few times. V and J are TRBV12-3 or TRBV12-4 and TRBJ2-1; 14 nucleotides match TRBD2. This CDR3 contains 16 residues. With 7 bases clipped from V and 2 bases from J, the junction kept 4 bases outside the gene matches. The CDR3 DNA is TGTGCCAGCATCCTGACTAGCGGGGGGGCCTACAATGAGCAGTTCTTC. Protein product: CASILTSGGAYNEQFF.

This rearrangement joins TRBV4-3 to TRBJ1-2; 11 bases align to TRBD1. Trimming cost V 0 bases and J 4 bases; bases outside gene matches: 1. The CDR3 runs to 15 residues. Germline assignment: CDR1 LGHNA and CDR2 YSLEER. The CDR3 region is CASSQDGTGGYGYTF. The CDR3 DNA is TGCGCCAGCAGCCAAGATGGGACAGGGGGCTATGGCTACACCTTC.

This clonotype showed up many times. This chain uses TRBV7-2 with TRBJ2-7; the D gene could be TRBD1 or TRBD2 (5 bases each). The germline CDR1 and CDR2 sequences are SGHTA and FQGNSA. The CDR3 has 16 residues. Trimming shortened V by 1 base and J by 4 bases, and 17 bases separated the two germline ends. The CDR3 nucleotides read TGTGCCAGCAGCTTAGGTCGGGGACCATCCACTTACGAGCAGTACGTC. Its protein is CASSLGRGPSTYEQYV.

The J gene is TRBJ1-6, the V gene TRBV7-8, with 9 bases identical to TRBD1. From germline, CDR1 is SGHVS and CDR2 FQNEAQ. CDR3 size: 16 residues. The junction had 9 bases not matched to a gene; V was cut back by 2 bases and J by 10 bases. CDR3 nucleotides: TGTGCCAGCAGCTTATCTGGGACAGGGACTGGGTCACCCCTCCACTTT. It specifies CASSLSGTGTGSPLHF.

This clonotype was counted a few times. V usage is TRBV7-6 and J usage is TRBJ1-6, with TRBD1 matching 10 bases. The CDR3 is 15 amino acids. The junction had 8 bases not matched to a gene; V was cut back by 5 bases and J by 10 bases. Germline assignment: CDR1 SGHVS and CDR2 FNYEAQ. CDR3 loop: CASSARGQGRSPLHF. CDR3 sequence (DNA): TGTGCCAGCAGCGCCCGGGGACAGGGGAGGTCACCCCTCCACTTT. The full variable domain, in which reference TRBV7-6 and TRBJ1-6 provide the parts outside the CDR3, is GAGVSQSPRYKVTKRGQDVALRCDPISGHVSLYWYRQALGQGPEFLTYFNYEAQQDKSGLPNDRFSAERPEGSISTLTIQRTEQRDSAMYRCASSARGQGRSPLHFGNGTRLTVT.